Below are 21 T cell receptor beta chains sequenced from a single sample in a study of T cell responses to AZD1222 COVID-19 vaccine. Measured with immunoSEQ multiplex PCR; TCRdb has only the in-frame clones, and not every one. The table records 75,000 to 100,000 clones, 80% to 90% of them present only once. Material: peripheral blood, obtained on day 0 of AZD1222 vaccination. These receptors originate from an adult in good health.

The chain has TRBV29-1 and TRBJ1-4; TRBD1 agrees at 7 bases. Trimming removed 4 bases from V and 8 bases from J; junction bases left unmatched: 4. Germline CDR1 reads SQVTM; CDR2 reads ANQGSEA. This CDR3 contains 12 residues. The CDR3 bases are TGCAGCGTTGGACAGGGTTTCGAAAAACTGTTTTTT. It encodes CSVGQGFEKLFF.

The chain combines TRBV6-5 with TRBJ2-7; a weak D match, TRBD1 (6 bases). The length of the CDR3 is 13 residues. CDR1 is MNHEY and CDR2 is SVGAGI in the germline V gene. V was pared by 5 bases and J by 1 base, with 9 bases between. CDR3 nucleotides: TGTGCCAGCAGTACCGGGACATCCTACGAGCAGTACTTC. Residues: CASSTGTSYEQYF.

The CDR3 sequence is CASSPGAGETQYF. DNA of the CDR3: TGCGCCAGCAGCCCCGGGGCGGGGGAGACCCAGTACTTC. V is TRBV5-1 and J is TRBJ2-5; D is perhaps TRBD2 (6 bases). The germline CDR1 and CDR2 sequences are SGHRS and YFSETQ. The CDR3 contains 13 residues. Trimming removed 4 bases at V and 5 bases at J, with 12 bases between.

The rearrangement links TRBV2 to TRBJ1-1, with 7 bases matching TRBD1. The length of the CDR3 is 13 residues. CDR1 SNHLY and CDR2 FYNNEI come from the germline V gene. The J segment lost 4 bases and the V segment lost 7 bases, leaving 6 bases of the junction unmatched. Here the CDR3 reads CASTPRGGTEAFF. Written as DNA, the CDR3 is TGTGCCAGCACCCCCAGGGGGGGCACTGAAGCTTTCTTT.

J is TRBJ2-2 and V is TRBV7-8; D remains unclear. The length of the CDR3 is 12 residues. With 5 bases removed from V and 5 bases from J, the gap between germline ends came to 6 bases. Germline CDR1 reads SGHVS; CDR2 reads FQNEAQ. The CDR3 loop reads CASSASTGELFF. The CDR3 DNA sequence: TGTGCCAGCAGCGCCAGTACCGGGGAGCTGTTTTTT.

This chain uses TRBV30 with TRBJ2-7, with 8 bases lining up with TRBD1. The germline gives CDR1 GTSNPN, CDR2 SVGIG (reference sequence). The V segment lost 2 bases and the J segment 4 bases; nucleotides outside the gene matches: 19. This CDR3 contains 18 residues. The CDR3 here is CAWSPRGRGPGRDYEQYF. The CDR3, as DNA: TGTGCCTGGAGTCCCAGGGGGCGGGGACCGGGACGGGATTACGAGCAGTACTTC.

This clone was found a few times. This chain links TRBV12-5 with TRBJ2-7, with TRBD1 matching 11 bases. Trimming removed 4 bases from V and 6 bases from J; junction bases left unmatched: 2. This CDR3 spans 13 amino acids. CDR1 is LGHNT and CDR2 is FRNRAP in the germline V gene. Here the CDR3 DNA reads TGTGCTAGTGGTTCCGGGACAGGGGGCGAGCAGTACTTC. It yields the protein CASGSGTGGEQYF.

The rearrangement uses TRBV29-1 and TRBJ1-1; 11 bases fit TRBD1. V shed 6 bases and J 5 bases; nucleotides not matched to a gene: 5. Per germline, CDR1 SQVTM and CDR2 ANQGSEA. The CDR3 has 13 amino acids. The CDR3 DNA is TGCAGCGTCGAGGGGACAGGGGGTACTGAAGCTTTCTTT. The encoded protein is CSVEGTGGTEAFF.

The rearrangement joins TRBV19 to TRBJ1-4; no clear D gene. Germline V gives CDR1 LNHDA, CDR2 SQIVND (reference sequence). The ends were cut back, 7 bases at V and 7 bases at J, with 16 bases in the middle. The length of the CDR3 is 14 residues. CDR3 loop: CASTITLGGEKLFF. CDR3 sequence (DNA): TGTGCCAGTACGATTACCCTCGGAGGTGAAAAACTGTTTTTT.

The gene calls are TRBV5-1 and TRBJ2-1, with D uncertain. In germline, CDR1 is SGHRS, CDR2 YFSETQ. Trimming removed 5 bases from V and 0 bases from J, with 9 bases in between. There are 14 residues in the CDR3. CDR3 in DNA: TGCGCCAGCAGAGAGACACCCTCCTACAATGAGCAGTTCTTC. Protein product: CASRETPSYNEQFF.

The CDR3 nucleotides read TGTGCCAGCAGGTCCCCGGGACAGGGGAACGAGCAGTACTTC. Translating it yields CASRSPGQGNEQYF. The gene calls are TRBV7-9 and TRBJ2-7, with 10 positions matching TRBD1. Trimming cost V 6 bases and J 5 bases; bases outside gene matches: 7. Germline V gives CDR1 SEHNR, CDR2 FQNEAQ (reference sequence). The CDR3 covers 14 residues.

The rearrangement joins TRBV27 to TRBJ2-7; TRBD1 matches 7 bases. Germline CDR1 is MNHEY and CDR2 is SMNVEV (reference sequence). J was trimmed by 7 bases and V by 4 bases; bases with no gene match: 4. There are 12 residues in the CDR3. CDR3 residues: CASSSGGWEQYF. The CDR3 coding sequence is TGTGCCAGCAGTTCAGGGGGTTGGGAGCAGTACTTC.

The chain has TRBV5-6 and TRBJ1-2, with 7 bases matching TRBD1. The CDR3 sequence is 16 residues long. The trim removed 4 bases at V and 3 bases at J, leaving 12 bases unmatched. In germline, CDR1 is SGHDT, CDR2 YYEEEE. CDR3: CASSPDRLQLDYGYTF. The CDR3 nucleotides are TGTGCCAGCAGCCCGGACAGGTTACAGCTAGACTATGGCTACACCTTC.

The chain employs TRBV13 and TRBJ2-3; D unclear. The CDR3 loop spans 13 amino acids. Germline-derived CDR1 and CDR2 are PRHDT and FYEKMQ (reference sequence). With 5 bases removed from V and 4 bases from J, the gap between germline ends came to 10 bases. The CDR3: CASSGSQADTQYF. The DNA of the CDR3 is TGTGCCAGCAGCGGGTCCCAGGCAGATACGCAGTATTTT.

This clone was detected once. CDR3 nucleotide sequence: TGTGCCAGCAGCCAAGCCGGGAACTACGAGCAGTACTTC. Encoded protein: CASSQAGNYEQYF. This chain connects TRBV3-1 (or the pseudogene TRBV3-2) to TRBJ2-7, with D perhaps matching TRBD2 (5 bases). Germline V gene lookup returns CDR1 LGHDT and CDR2 YNNKEL (reference sequence). The CDR3 consists of 13 residues. Trimming took off 1 base at V and 3 bases at J, with 7 bases between the two ends.

The chain links TRBV24-1 to TRBJ2-2; D remains unclear. The germline V and J ends were trimmed by 8 bases and 5 bases, with 11 bases remaining between them. This CDR3 contains 13 residues. Germline V CDR1 and CDR2: KGHDR, SFDVKD. CDR3 residues: CATKDPSTGELFF. The CDR3 DNA follows: TGTGCCACCAAGGACCCTTCGACCGGGGAGCTGTTTTTT.

This clone was seen only a few times. This rearrangement joins TRBV11-2 to TRBJ2-1; D unclear. CDR1 and CDR2 (germline): SGHAT, FQNNGV. The CDR3 extends over 12 amino acids. V shed 2 bases and J shed 9 bases, with 8 bases lying between them. CDR3 sequence: CASSLLKIEQFF. The CDR3 bases are TGTGCCAGCAGCTTACTGAAGATTGAGCAGTTCTTC.

This chain joins TRBV14 and TRBJ1-2, with 7 bases fitting TRBD1. Germline trimming cut 0 bases from V and 7 bases from J; bases unmatched to any gene: 8. CDR1 is SGHDN, CDR2 FVKESK, per germline. This CDR3 has 15 amino acids. The CDR3 loop reads CASSQDRGGSGGYTF. The DNA of the CDR3 is TGTGCCAGCAGCCAAGACAGGGGGGGCTCCGGTGGCTACACCTTC.

This chain uses TRBV5-6 with TRBJ2-7; 7 bases match TRBD1. V shed 5 bases and J 3 bases; nucleotides not matched to a gene: 11. Per germline, CDR1 SGHDT and CDR2 YYEEEE. There are 15 residues in the CDR3. The CDR3 protein is CASSAETGSYYEQYF. As DNA, the CDR3 is TGTGCCAGCAGTGCTGAGACAGGGAGTTACTACGAGCAGTACTTC. The full variable domain, rest sourced from reference TRBV5-6 and TRBJ2-7, is DAGVTQSPTHLIKTRGQQVTLRCSPKSGHDTVSWYQQALGQGPQFIFQYYEEEERQRGNFPDRFSGHQFPNYSSELNVNALLLGDSALYLCASSAETGSYYEQYFGPGTRLTVT.

The chain joins TRBV2 to TRBJ2-5, with 7 bases aligning to TRBD2. Germline CDR1 and CDR2: SNHLY and FYNNEI. J gave up 5 bases and V 6 bases, and 18 bases lay outside the gene matches. The CDR3 runs 17 residues. CDR3 DNA sequence: TGTGCCAGCAGATATTGGAGGGAGGGCCTTACGGAGGAGACCCAGTACTTC. As protein: CASRYWREGLTEETQYF.

In its sample, this clone was seen once. V gene TRBV18 combines with J gene TRBJ1-6; maybe TRBD1 (5 bases). Per germline, CDR1 KGHSH and CDR2 LQKENI. V lost 2 bases, J lost 8 bases, and 10 bases lay in between. The CDR3 length is 14 residues. The chain's CDR3 is CASSPGAGDSPLHF. CDR3 sequence (DNA): TGTGCCAGCTCACCAGGGGCGGGAGATTCACCCCTCCACTTT.